One and the same sample provided the 15 T cell receptor beta chains below, sequenced in a study of regulatory and conventional T cells in RAG deficiency. Generated by immunoSEQ multiplex PCR, the TCRdb table keeps only in-frame clones and is missing some. The sample records about 12,000 clones, roughly 94% being singletons. Blood CD4+ CD25-high CD127-low regulatory T cells supplied the genomic DNA template. The same sample was also used in a study of regulatory T cells. That source reports: Primers: 52 TRBV forward and 13 TRBJ reverse.

The sequencing sample was made of CD127- CD25+ CD4+ Tregs sorted from blood. Every receptor here comes from a human donor in good health.

The V call is TRBV12-5, the J call TRBJ2-1; 13 bases fit TRBD2. Germline CDR1 is LGHNT and CDR2 is FRNRAP. The CDR3 is 16 amino acids. The J segment lost 0 bases and the V segment lost 6 bases, leaving 2 bases of the junction unmatched. The CDR3 loop reads CASGLAGGSSYNEQFF. CDR3 sequence (DNA): TGTGCTAGTGGACTAGCGGGGGGGAGCTCCTACAATGAGCAGTTCTTC.

This rearrangement joins TRBV5-1 to TRBJ2-2; D remains ambiguous. The length of the CDR3 is 14 residues. In germline, CDR1 is SGHRS, CDR2 YFSETQ. Trimming shortened V by 0 bases and J by 1 base, and 4 bases separated the two germline ends. The CDR3 nucleotides are TGCGCCAGCAGCTTGGGACAGAACACCGGGGAGCTGTTTTTT. Protein product: CASSLGQNTGELFF.

The chain has TRBV20-1 and TRBJ2-4, with TRBD2 as a possible D gene (7 bases). CDR3 size: 11 residues. CDR1 DFQATT and CDR2 SNEGSKA come from the germline V gene (reference sequence). The V gene lost 6 bases and the J gene lost 10 bases, with 13 bases spanning the gap. The CDR3 region is CSATRGGIQYF. The CDR3 DNA is TGCAGTGCAACTAGGGGGGGGATTCAGTACTTC.

The V gene is TRBV28, the J gene TRBJ1-4; TRBD1 is a possible D gene (6 bases). This CDR3 contains 17 residues. The germline CDR1 and CDR2 sequences are MDHEN and SYDVKM. Trimming removed 1 base from V and 5 bases from J, with 17 bases in between. CDR3: CASSLLRGPRANEKLFF. CDR3 sequence (DNA): TGTGCCAGCAGTTTATTGCGGGGGCCGCGGGCAAATGAAAAACTGTTTTTT. The complete variable domain, with remaining parts taken from reference TRBV28 and TRBJ1-4, reads DVKVTQSSRYLVKRTGEKVFLECVQDMDHENMFWYRQDPGLGLRLIYFSYDVKMKEKGDIPEGYSVSREKKERFSLILESASTNQTSMYLCASSLLRGPRANEKLFFGSGTQLSVL.

The genes are TRBV15 and TRBJ2-6, with D hard to call. The V end was cut by 7 bases, the J end by 2 bases, with 18 bases between. The CDR3 consists of 17 residues. Germline V lookup: CDR1 LNHNV, CDR2 YYDKDF (reference sequence). CDR3 nucleotide sequence: TGTGCCACCACAGCGAGGATCCCCTGGACTGGGGCCAACGTCCTGACTTTC. Translating gives CATTARIPWTGANVLTF.

V gene TRBV20-1 combines with J gene TRBJ1-2; D is perhaps TRBD1 (6 bases). The CDR3 length is 11 residues. V was shortened by 4 bases and J by 8 bases, with 11 bases between the two germline ends. Germline V lookup: CDR1 DFQATT, CDR2 SNEGSKA (reference sequence). The CDR3 reads CSANQQGGYTF. Written as DNA, the CDR3 is TGCAGTGCTAATCAACAGGGCGGCTACACCTTC.

V is TRBV19 and J is TRBJ1-5; D may be TRBD1 (6 bases). V was shortened by 5 bases and J by 0 bases, with 11 bases between the two germline ends. The germline CDR1 and CDR2 sequences are LNHDA and SQIVND (reference sequence). The CDR3 totals 15 residues. The CDR3 bases are TGTGCCAGTAGTCCTCGACAGGCTAGCAATCAGCCCCAGCATTTT. It codes for CASSPRQASNQPQHF.

This sequence joins TRBV4-1 and TRBJ2-3; the match to TRBD2 covers 8 bases. V gave up 4 bases and J gave up 0 bases; unmatched junction bases: 15. The CDR3 loop spans 19 amino acids. Germline V lookup: CDR1 MGHRA, CDR2 YSYEKL. In nucleotides, the CDR3 is TGCGCCAGCAGCCCTATGCCTGCCCGCGGGGGGACTAGCACAGATACGCAGTATTTT. Translated, it gives CASSPMPARGGTSTDTQYF.

The CDR3 coding sequence is TGTGCCAGCAGCGTCCGGGTTGCGAAAAATGAGCAGTTCTTC. Protein sequence: CASSVRVAKNEQFF. V gene TRBV11-2 combines with J gene TRBJ2-1; D is undetermined. This CDR3 comprises 14 residues. With 5 bases removed from V and 7 bases from J, the gap between germline ends came to 15 bases. From germline, CDR1 is SGHAT and CDR2 FQNNGV. The full variable domain, its missing parts supplied by reference TRBV11-2 and TRBJ2-1, is EAGVAQSPRYKIIEKRQSVAFWCNPISGHATLYWYQQILGQGPKLLIQFQNNGVVDDSQLPKDRFSAERLKGVDSTLKIQPAKLEDSAVYLCASSVRVAKNEQFFGPGTRLTVL.

This chain connects TRBV11-1 to TRBJ2-3; D might be TRBD2 (7 bases). The CDR3 contains 16 residues. The V and J ends lost 3 bases and 2 bases respectively, with 15 bases between them. The germline V gene encodes CDR1 SGHAT and CDR2 FQDESV (reference sequence). The chain's CDR3 is CASSFVAGAITDTQYF. CDR3 nucleotide sequence: TGTGCCAGCAGCTTCGTGGCGGGGGCAATCACAGATACGCAGTATTTT.

The chain combines TRBV7-3 with TRBJ2-3; D perhaps matches TRBD2 (6 bases). The CDR3 covers 18 residues. V gave up 5 bases and J gave up 1 base, with 22 bases separating them. Germline V gene sequence: CDR1 SGHTA, CDR2 FQGTGA. In DNA, the CDR3 is TGTGCCAGCAGCGGAATGGGTAAACCGGGACTGCGCACAGATACGCAGTATTTT. Translation: CASSGMGKPGLRTDTQYF.

The chain has TRBV5-6 and TRBJ2-1, with 8 positions matching TRBD2. Per germline, CDR1 SGHDT and CDR2 YYEEEE. J gave up 3 bases and V 3 bases, and 11 bases lay outside the gene matches. The CDR3 is 17 residues long. DNA of the CDR3: TGTGCCAGCAGCTGGGCGGCGAGCGGGAGTTTCTACAATGAGCAGTTCTTC. It translates to CASSWAASGSFYNEQFF. The variable domain in full, with the rest retrieved from reference TRBV5-6 and TRBJ2-1, is DAGVTQSPTHLIKTRGQQVTLRCSPKSGHDTVSWYQQALGQGPQFIFQYYEEEERQRGNFPDRFSGHQFPNYSSELNVNALLLGDSALYLCASSWAASGSFYNEQFFGPGTRLTVL.

The CDR3 loop reads CASSQGHSGNTIYF. In DNA, the CDR3 is TGCGCCAGCAGCCAGGGACACTCTGGAAACACCATATATTTT. This chain joins TRBV5-1 and TRBJ1-3, with a weak D call TRBD1 (6 bases). Germline V gene data show CDR1 as SGHRS and CDR2 as YFSETQ. This CDR3 region has 14 residues. The V end lost 4 bases, the J end lost 0 bases, and 8 bases lay between the germline ends.

The chain links TRBV6-4 to TRBJ1-1; D is unclear. Looked up from germline, CDR1 is MRHNA and CDR2 is SNTAGT. The CDR3 has 13 residues. The V gene lost 5 bases and the J gene lost 4 bases, with 11 bases spanning the gap. CDR3 region: CASSRLRSTEAFF. As DNA, the CDR3 is TGTGCCAGCAGTCGCCTGAGATCCACTGAAGCTTTCTTT.

The CDR3 coding sequence is TGTGCCAGTAGTCTGGGGGGGGGCGGCCCTAATGGCTACACCTTC. Protein product: CASSLGGGGPNGYTF. The V gene is TRBV19, the J gene TRBJ1-2, with D maybe TRBD1 (6 bases). Germline values: CDR1 LNHDA, CDR2 SQIVND (reference sequence). V was shortened by 5 bases and J by 6 bases, with 19 bases between the two germline ends. The CDR3 covers 15 residues.